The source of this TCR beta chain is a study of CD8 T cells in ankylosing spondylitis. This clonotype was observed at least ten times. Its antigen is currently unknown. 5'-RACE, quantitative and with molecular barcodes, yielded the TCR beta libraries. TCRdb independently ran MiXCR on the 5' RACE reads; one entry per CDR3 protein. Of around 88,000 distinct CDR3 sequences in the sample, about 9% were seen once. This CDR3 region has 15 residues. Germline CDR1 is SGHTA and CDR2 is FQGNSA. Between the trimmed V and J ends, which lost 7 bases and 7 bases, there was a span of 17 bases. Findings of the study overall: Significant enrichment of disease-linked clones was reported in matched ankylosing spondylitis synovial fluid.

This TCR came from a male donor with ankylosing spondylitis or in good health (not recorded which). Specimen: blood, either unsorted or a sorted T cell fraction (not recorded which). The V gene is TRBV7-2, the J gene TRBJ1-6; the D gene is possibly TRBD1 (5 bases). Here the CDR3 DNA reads TGTGCCAGCACCCACGGGACGACGGTCAATTCACCCCTCCACTTT. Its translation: CASTHGTTVNSPLHF.